These T cell receptor beta chains were read from a single sample in a study of T-cell memory formation after mild COVID-19. MiXCR, run by TCRdb on the 5' RACE reads, gives a single entry per CDR3 protein. The table lists about 430,000 distinct CDR3 sequences, 24% of them singletons. The specimen sequenced was PBMCs or a T cell subset sorted from them (not recorded which). The receptors here all came from an adult woman who had mild COVID-19 (a few samples of this study predate the infection). Cell type and time point are not known. Both conserved end residues are part of each CDR3. A D gene is named only where the DNA matches it firmly. Clone size is shown for a subset of rows, as once, few, many or a class of expanded clone.

TRBV2	few	TRBJ1-1	.	CASHFQAPGAVRAFF	TGTGCCAGCCACTTCCAGGCACCTGGGGCAGTTCGGGCTTTCTTT
TRBV5-1	.	TRBJ2-1	.	CASSNPVGSYNEQFF	TGCGCCAGCAGCAACCCAGTGGGTTCCTACAATGAGCAGTTCTTC
TRBV7-8	few	TRBJ1-2	.	CASSPRPGTTNYGYTF	TGTGCCAGCAGCCCCAGACCCGGGACAACTAATTATGGCTACACCTTC
TRBV6-5	.	TRBJ1-1	.	CASSYYRKNTEAFF	TGTGCCAGCAGTTACTACAGGAAGAACACTGAAGCTTTCTTT
TRBV19	.	TRBJ1-1	.	CATLDPGISNTEAFF	TGTGCCACGTTGGACCCGGGCATCTCGAACACTGAAGCTTTCTTT
TRBV6-1	few	TRBJ1-5	.	CASSARVVVNQPQHF	TGTGCCAGCAGTGCAAGGGTAGTGGTCAATCAGCCCCAGCATTTT
TRBV7-3	.	TRBJ2-1	.	CASSSRRTVQFF	TGTGCCAGCAGCTCCCGAAGGACAGTGCAGTTCTTC
TRBV3-1	.	TRBJ2-1	.	CASSQRSRRRGYNEQFF	TGTGCCAGCAGCCAAAGAAGCAGGAGGCGGGGCTACAATGAGCAGTTCTTC
TRBV20-1	.	TRBJ2-1	TRBD2	CSARDHPAGGQEQFF	TGCAGTGCTAGAGATCATCCAGCGGGAGGGCAGGAGCAGTTCTTC
TRBV6-2/TRBV6-3	few	TRBJ2-7	.	CASSPLGLPYEQYF	TGTGCCAGCAGTCCCCTGGGACTGCCCTACGAGCAGTACTTC
TRBV29-1	.	TRBJ2-3	TRBD2	CSSGGGNLGGDTQYF	TGCAGCAGCGGCGGGGGGAATTTGGGCGGAGATACGCAGTATTTT
TRBV7-2	few	TRBJ2-2	.	CASSLVASGGLAAGELFF	TGTGCCAGCAGCTTAGTAGCCTCAGGGGGGCTAGCTGCCGGGGAGCTGTTTTTT
TRBV7-6	.	TRBJ1-1	TRBD1	CASRLSGTGKGEAFF	TGTGCCAGCAGGCTTTCCGGGACAGGGAAGGGTGAAGCTTTCTTT
TRBV27	.	TRBJ2-7	TRBD1	CASSTGTGVNEQYF	TGTGCCAGCAGTACCGGGACAGGTGTAAACGAGCAGTACTTC
TRBV5-1	.	TRBJ2-3	TRBD2	CASSLILAGPTDTQYF	TGCGCCAGCAGCTTGATATTAGCGGGGCCCACAGATACGCAGTATTTT
TRBV7-9	.	TRBJ1-5	.	CASSLSLSDFLEVAQHF	TGTGCCAGCAGCTTAAGCCTATCGGACTTCCTCGAAGTGGCCCAGCATTTT
TRBV20-1	.	TRBJ1-6	.	CSAAIRGGNSPLHF	TGCAGTGCCGCTATTCGGGGGGGGAATTCACCCCTCCACTTT
TRBV12-3/TRBV12-4	.	TRBJ2-2	TRBD1	CASSPSRQGHTGELFF	TGTGCCAGCAGTCCCTCCAGACAGGGCCACACCGGGGAGCTGTTTTTT
TRBV7-3	.	TRBJ2-1	.	CASSLMGSGARNEQFF	TGTGCCAGCAGCTTAATGGGATCGGGGGCGCGAAATGAGCAGTTCTTC
TRBV29-1	.	TRBJ2-2	TRBD2	CSVEDGDYLRAGELFF	TGCAGCGTTGAAGATGGGGACTACTTAAGGGCCGGGGAGCTGTTTTTT
TRBV5-5	many	TRBJ2-7	TRBD1	CASSLGQGFDEQYF	TGTGCCAGCAGCTTGGGACAGGGGTTCGACGAGCAGTACTTC
TRBV5-1	.	TRBJ2-7	.	CASSLWGEGEQYF	TGCGCCAGCAGCCTTTGGGGGGAAGGCGAGCAGTACTTC
TRBV7-9	few	TRBJ2-1	.	CASSLIARTDEQFF	TGTGCCAGCAGCCTAATAGCTCGGACAGATGAGCAGTTCTTC
TRBV2	few	TRBJ1-1	.	CASSPQGLNTEAFF	TGTGCCAGCAGTCCGCAGGGCTTGAACACTGAAGCTTTCTTT
TRBV30	few	TRBJ1-2	.	CAWSVPGRAGGYTF	TGTGCCTGGAGTGTACCCGGCAGGGCGGGTGGCTACACCTTC
TRBV7-2	few	TRBJ2-3	.	CASSQGLLSDTQYF	TGTGCCAGCAGCCAGGGTCTTCTCTCAGATACGCAGTATTTT
TRBV7-9	.	TRBJ2-7	TRBD2	CASSLGAGGFPYEQYF	TGTGCCAGCAGCTTAGGGGCGGGGGGCTTCCCCTACGAGCAGTACTTC
TRBV7-8	.	TRBJ1-1	.	CASSLAKGGSNSEAFF	TGTGCCAGCAGCTTAGCCAAAGGGGGGTCTAATAGTGAAGCTTTCTTT
TRBV18	few	TRBJ2-7	.	CATFSPGVSSEQYF	TGTGCCACCTTTTCGCCAGGGGTGTCGTCCGAGCAGTACTTC
TRBV9	.	TRBJ2-2	.	CASSVAGITGELFF	TGTGCCAGCAGCGTAGCTGGGATCACCGGGGAGCTGTTTTTT
TRBV9	few	TRBJ1-1	.	CASSPRQGWLSGTEAFF	TGTGCCAGCAGCCCTAGGCAGGGGTGGTTGAGTGGCACTGAAGCTTTCTTT
TRBV25-1	.	TRBJ2-1	.	CASSEIDRYYNEQFF	TGTGCCAGCAGTGAAATTGACAGATACTACAATGAGCAGTTCTTC
TRBV10-3	.	TRBJ1-2	.	CAAGAENYGYTF	TGTGCCGCCGGAGCAGAAAACTATGGCTACACCTTC
TRBV5-1	.	TRBJ2-2	TRBD2	CASSSGLAGGLAGELFF	TGCGCCAGCAGCAGCGGACTAGCGGGAGGGCTTGCCGGGGAGCTGTTTTTT
TRBV6-5	few	TRBJ1-2	.	CASTKTGGYGYTF	TGTGCCAGCACCAAAACAGGCGGCTATGGCTACACCTTC
TRBV7-2	few	TRBJ2-5	.	CASSRSQYF	TGTGCCAGCAGCAGGTCCCAGTACTTC
TRBV12-3/TRBV12-4	.	TRBJ2-5	.	CASTSWLQETQYF	TGTGCCAGCACCTCCTGGCTACAAGAGACCCAGTACTTC
TRBV9	.	TRBJ2-7	.	CASSPSTAFLVYEQYF	TGTGCCAGCAGCCCATCAACGGCCTTTCTTGTCTACGAGCAGTACTTC
TRBV7-2	.	TRBJ1-2	.	CASSTAGTEGYTF	TGTGCCAGCAGTACAGCAGGGACTGAGGGCTACACCTTC
TRBV11-2	.	TRBJ2-2	.	CASSTHLGTGELFF	TGTGCCAGCAGCACCCACTTGGGCACCGGGGAGCTGTTTTTT
TRBV5-1	.	TRBJ2-7	TRBD2	CASSSGLNYEQYF	TGCGCCAGCAGCTCGGGACTAAACTACGAGCAGTACTTC
TRBV5-1	.	TRBJ2-7	.	CASSFGSGSYEQYF	TGCGCCAGCAGCTTCGGGTCCGGGAGCTACGAGCAGTACTTC
TRBV30	.	TRBJ1-5	TRBD1	CAWSGKGTGSAPQHF	TGTGCCTGGAGTGGAAAAGGGACAGGGTCTGCGCCCCAGCATTTT
TRBV7-6	.	TRBJ2-7	.	CASSLTARGSYEQYF	TGTGCCAGCAGCTTAACTGCCCGGGGCTCCTACGAGCAGTACTTC
TRBV13	.	TRBJ1-1	.	CASSLPAVRLKAFF	TGTGCCAGCAGCCTCCCGGCCGTAAGGTTGAAAGCTTTCTTT
TRBV12-3/TRBV12-4	.	TRBJ2-1	TRBD2	CASSPVSGSLNEQFF	TGTGCCAGCAGCCCCGTTAGCGGGAGCTTAAATGAGCAGTTCTTC
TRBV25-1	few	TRBJ2-7	.	CASSESGWGEQYF	TGTGCCAGCAGTGAATCCGGGTGGGGCGAGCAGTACTTC
TRBV2	.	TRBJ2-7	TRBD1	CASGGQGDYEQYF	TGTGCCAGCGGGGGACAGGGGGACTACGAGCAGTACTTC
TRBV9	.	TRBJ2-1	.	CASSPRDSYNEQFF	TGTGCCAGCAGCCCCCGGGACTCCTACAATGAGCAGTTCTTC
TRBV7-8	.	TRBJ1-4	.	CASSFLGGVGEKLFF	TGTGCCAGCAGCTTTCTGGGGGGCGTAGGTGAAAAACTGTTTTTT
TRBV21-1	.	TRBJ2-2	.	CASSGVSGELFF	TGTGCCAGCAGCGGGGTATCCGGGGAGCTGTTTTTT
TRBV2	few	TRBJ2-1	TRBD2	CASSERLAGAHYNEQFF	TGTGCCAGCAGTGAAAGGCTAGCGGGGGCCCACTACAATGAGCAGTTCTTC
TRBV24-1	few	TRBJ2-3	TRBD2	CATSDYSAGATDTQYF	TGTGCCACCAGTGATTATTCGGCGGGAGCCACAGATACGCAGTATTTT
TRBV14	.	TRBJ2-7	.	CASSPKRSEQYF	TGTGCCAGCAGCCCTAAACGTTCCGAGCAGTACTTC